This entry describes one TCR beta chain. The entry originates in a study of blood T cells in healthy people across ages. Using a J-beta primer mix together with a sample-barcoded 5' primer, a second PCR was run for about 6 to 12 cycles. TCRdb ran MiXCR on the 5' RACE reads and lists one entry per CDR3 protein. The repertoire holds some 1.4 million distinct CDR3 sequences, with 42% as singletons. With 0 bases removed from V and 2 bases from J, the gap between germline ends came to 15 bases. Germline V gene lookup returns CDR1 MGHRA and CDR2 YSYEKL. The CDR3 totals 17 residues. This chain connects TRBV4-1 to TRBJ2-3; perhaps TRBD1 as D (6 bases). The source is a woman under 30 in good health. Sequencing was carried out using blood. In nucleotides, the CDR3 is TGCGCCAGCAGCCAAGATGGGGGCACCGGTACCACAGATACGCAGTATTTT. Its protein product is CASSQDGGTGTTDTQYF.